This T cell receptor beta chain stems from a study of blood T cell repertoires in COVID-19. The overall study: Some COVID-19 samples were acute and others convalescent; all came from the United States, Italy and Spain. From T cells, B-cell-depleted T cells, or PBMCs came the material, which was cDNA or gDNA.

Trimming removed 5 bases from V and 4 bases from J; junction bases left unmatched: 7. The CDR3 totals 14 residues. Germline loops: CDR1 MNHEY, CDR2 SMNVEV (reference sequence). Original processing methods: Amplification of reference gene primers was used by the study to estimate nucleated cell counts. TCRdb's copy holds only in-frame clones and misses some; the assay was immunoSEQ multiplex PCR. From that table come the V and J calls and clone size; the DNA was used to work out D and trimming. The sample shows around 94,000 clones, about 85% of them seen only once. Specimen: peripheral blood. The chain has TRBV27 and TRBJ1-2; 7 nucleotides align to TRBD1. The receptor was derived from a man aged 45-65 years with active COVID-19. CDR3 DNA: TGTGCCAGCAGTCCCCGGACAGGCTCCTATGGCTACACCTTC. Translating gives CASSPRTGSYGYTF.